Each of the 31 T cell receptor beta chains below was sequenced from the same sample in a study of T cells in Graves' hyperthyroidism and ophthalmopathy. Authors of the study amplified TCR beta CDR3 regions from RNA transcripts. First-round RT-PCR with HTBI primers amplified the TCR CDR3 region. A single record per CDR3 protein comes from TCRdb applying MiXCR to the multiplex PCR reads. This table has 550,000 to 650,000 distinct CDR3 sequences, more than 11% appearing once. The sample taken for sequencing was blood. These receptors came from a woman aged 25 to 45 with Graves' hyperthyroidism that later progressed to Graves' ophthalmopathy.

This clonotype was seen repeatedly, ten times or more. The rearrangement joins TRBV4-1 to TRBJ2-3; 7 bases fit TRBD1. With V trimmed by 4 bases and J by 5 bases, 6 bases remained unmatched. The CDR3 length is 14 residues. Germline lookup yields CDR1 MGHRA and CDR2 YSYEKL. DNA for the CDR3: TGCGCCAGCAGCCTCGGGACAGCTAAAGATACGCAGTATTTT. Translated: CASSLGTAKDTQYF.

The table lists this clonotype with many counts. This sequence joins TRBV20-1 and TRBJ1-5; TRBD1 is a possible D gene (5 bases). V dropped 4 bases and J dropped 6 bases, with 13 bases sitting between them. CDR1 is DFQATT and CDR2 is SNEGSKA in the germline V gene (reference sequence). The CDR3 consists of 13 residues. Written as DNA, the CDR3 is TGCAGTGCTATCAGGCCCGGGGGTCAGCCCCAGCATTTT. Protein product: CSAIRPGGQPQHF.

This clonotype was picked up many times. The chain uses TRBV10-3 and TRBJ2-7; 12 nucleotides agree with TRBD2. J was trimmed by 4 bases and V by 6 bases; bases with no gene match: 10. This CDR3 spans 16 amino acids. From germline, CDR1 is ENHRY and CDR2 SYGVKD. The CDR3 loop reads CAIRPSSGRAGYEQYF. The DNA of the CDR3 is TGTGCCATCAGGCCTTCTAGCGGGAGGGCCGGATACGAGCAGTACTTC.

Here the CDR3 reads CSARGTGTGNNQPQHF. The CDR3 DNA sequence: TGCAGTGCTAGGGGCACCGGGACAGGGAACAATCAGCCCCAGCATTTT. V gene TRBV20-1 combines with J gene TRBJ1-5; TRBD1 aligns across 9 bases. This CDR3 comprises 16 residues. V lost 3 bases to trimming and J lost 3 bases; unmatched junction nucleotides: 9. Germline V gene sequence: CDR1 DFQATT, CDR2 SNEGSKA (reference sequence).

This clonotype was observed many times. The rearrangement uses TRBV20-1 and TRBJ1-1; TRBD1 aligns across 10 bases. The germline gives CDR1 DFQATT, CDR2 SNEGSKA (reference sequence). CDR3 length: 17 residues. V dropped 2 bases and J dropped 0; count of bases not matched to a gene: 9. CDR3 sequence reads: CSARRDRGWGMNTEAFF. The CDR3 bases are TGCAGTGCTAGAAGGGACAGGGGATGGGGCATGAACACTGAAGCTTTCTTT.

The chain combines TRBV6-1 with TRBJ2-4; a weak D match, TRBD2 (5 bases). Germline CDR1 and CDR2: MNHNS and SASEGT. CDR3 size: 13 residues. V lost 6 bases and J lost 5, with 11 bases in between. The CDR3 nucleotides read TGTGCCAGCAGCCGGGGATCCGAAAACATTCAGTACTTC. It encodes CASSRGSENIQYF.

Only a few counts were recorded for this clonotype. This could be a read error, since a much larger clone is one nucleotide away. The rearrangement uses TRBV2 and TRBJ1-1, with D possibly TRBD1 on 6 matching bases. V was clipped by 7 bases and J by 0 bases, with 15 bases between them. CDR1 is SNHLY and CDR2 is FYNNEI in the germline V gene. The CDR3 spans 15 residues. The CDR3 nucleotides read TGTGCCAGCACCGAACAGGGACAAATGAACACTGAAGCTTTCTTT. The encoded protein is CASTEQGQMNTEAFF.

This clonotype has more than one count but fewer than ten. One junction end does not reproduce the germline sequence, and a read error may be involved. This chain uses TRBV3-1 with TRBJ2-5, with D perhaps matching TRBD1 (6 bases). Germline V gives CDR1 LGHDT, CDR2 YNNKEL (reference sequence). The CDR3 has 14 amino acids. CDR3 residues: CTSSQNRVRETQYF. The CDR3 DNA follows: TGTACCAGCAGCCAAAACAGGGTTCGGGAGACCCAGTACTTC.

The CDR3 loop is CASSPPGEVREQYF. CDR3 DNA sequence: TGTGCCAGCTCACCACCGGGGGAGGTGAGAGAGCAGTACTTC. V gene TRBV18 combines with J gene TRBJ2-7, with a tentative D call TRBD2 (6 bases). The CDR3 runs to 14 residues. Germline V gives CDR1 KGHSH, CDR2 LQKENI. V lost 0 bases and J lost 7, with 13 bases in between.

The chain combines TRBV9 with TRBJ1-6; 7 bases are a match to TRBD1. This CDR3 is 15 amino acids long. From germline, CDR1 is SGDLS and CDR2 YYNGEE. Germline trimming cut 0 bases from V and 14 bases from J; bases unmatched to any gene: 11. The CDR3 bases are TGTGCCAGCAGCGTAGCGACAGGGCCTAATTGGGCCCTCCACTTT. Residues: CASSVATGPNWALHF.

The V gene is TRBV20-1, the J gene TRBJ2-1; 8 nucleotides align to TRBD2. V shed 1 base, J shed 9 bases, and the junction held 5 bases outside the gene matches. CDR3 length equals 13 residues. The germline gives CDR1 DFQATT, CDR2 SNEGSKA (reference sequence). CDR3 coding DNA: TGCAGTGCTAGAGTCTCGGGAGGGGTTGAGCAGTTCTTC. This sequence encodes CSARVSGGVEQFF.

This clonotype showed up many times. V usage is TRBV11-2 and J usage is TRBJ1-5; the D is unclear. CDR3 length: 15 amino acids. The germline CDR1 and CDR2 sequences are SGHAT and FQNNGV. Trimming took 0 bases from V and 4 from J, leaving 10 bases between them. CDR3 region: CASSLDLTGNQPQHF. The CDR3 DNA reads TGTGCCAGCAGCTTAGATCTGACGGGAAATCAGCCCCAGCATTTT.

The chain couples TRBV5-1 to TRBJ1-4, with TRBD1 matching over 7 bases. The CDR3 has 15 residues. J was trimmed by 8 bases and V by 2 bases; bases with no gene match: 9. Germline V lookup: CDR1 SGHRS, CDR2 YFSETQ. This CDR3 reads CASSLQGTVQEKLFF. The CDR3, as DNA: TGCGCCAGCAGCTTACAAGGGACAGTCCAAGAAAAACTGTTTTTT.

A few counts support this clonotype. A much larger clone lies a single base off, so this may be a read error. This is likely a read error, given that the CDR3 carries no conserved phenylalanine or tryptophan at its end. The chain combines TRBV12-3 or TRBV12-4 with TRBJ2-1; TRBD2 matches at 8 bases. The CDR3 is made up of 16 amino acids. In nucleotides, the CDR3 is TGTGCCAGCAATCCTTTAGCGGGACCCTCCCACAATGAGCAGTTCTCC. Residues: CASNPLAGPSHNEQFS.

In its sample, this clonotype was seen a few times. The V call is TRBV7-9, the J call TRBJ1-5, with a possible D match to TRBD1 (6 bases). The ends were cut back, 5 bases at V and 7 bases at J, with 15 bases in the middle. The germline V gene encodes CDR1 SEHNR and CDR2 FQNEAQ (reference sequence). This CDR3 spans 14 amino acids. For the CDR3, the DNA is TGTGCCAGCAGCCGAGGGGGGTACGACCAGCCCCAGCATTTT. Its translation is CASSRGGYDQPQHF.

This clonotype turned up a few times. The rearrangement links TRBV5-1 to TRBJ2-4, with TRBD2 matching 7 bases. The CDR3 has 15 amino acids. Germline-derived CDR1 and CDR2 are SGHRS and YFSETQ. V shed 0 bases, J shed 8 bases, and the junction held 8 bases outside the gene matches. The CDR3 sequence is CASSLDPRAGDIQYF. The CDR3 DNA reads TGCGCCAGCAGCTTGGATCCCAGGGCGGGGGACATTCAGTACTTC.

This clonotype was seen ten or more times. The J gene is TRBJ2-7, the V gene TRBV11-1; the D gene is possibly TRBD2 (6 bases). The CDR3 spans 14 residues. Germline CDR1 reads SGHAT; CDR2 reads FQDESV (reference sequence). V lost 5 bases and J lost 3, with 14 bases in between. CDR3 sequence (DNA): TGTGCCAGCAGCCCCCCGGGACTGAACTACGAGCAGTACTTC. Protein product: CASSPPGLNYEQYF.

This clonotype was seen repeatedly, ten times or more. This CDR3 is CATSEAGQSYGYTF. CDR3 nucleotides: TGTGCCACCAGTGAGGCGGGACAGAGCTATGGCTACACCTTC. The rearrangement uses TRBV24-1 and TRBJ1-2; 7 bases align to TRBD1. After removal of 4 bases from V and 4 bases from J, the junction contained 5 bases not matched to a gene. The CDR3 runs 14 residues. CDR1 and CDR2 from the germline V gene are KGHDR and SFDVKD.

The sample holds a few counts of this clonotype. CDR3 protein: CASSLGTTAGREQFF. The CDR3 DNA is TGTGCCAGCAGCTTAGGTACCACGGCGGGTCGAGAGCAGTTCTTC. This chain joins TRBV7-2 and TRBJ2-1; D is possibly TRBD2 (5 bases). Germline V gene data show CDR1 as SGHTA and CDR2 as FQGNSA. The CDR3 is 15 amino acids. V shed 1 base and J shed 10 bases, with 17 bases lying between them.

The chain joins TRBV20-1 to TRBJ2-1; 7 bases fit TRBD2. Germline values: CDR1 DFQATT, CDR2 SNEGSKA (reference sequence). The CDR3 contains 13 residues. The ends lost 4 bases at V and 8 bases at J; junction bases unmatched: 8. The CDR3 nucleotides are TGCAGTGCTACTGGCGGGAGCTTCCATGAGCAGTTCTTC. It translates to CSATGGSFHEQFF.

In its sample, this clonotype was seen many times. The genes are TRBV3-1 and TRBJ2-1; no firm D call. The CDR3 covers 14 residues. The germline V gene has CDR1 LGHDT and CDR2 YNNKEL (reference sequence). V was clipped by 4 bases and J by 8 bases, with 15 bases between them. The CDR3 protein is CASSLVAVGHEQFF. The CDR3 region has the DNA TGTGCCAGCAGCCTGGTCGCCGTCGGGCATGAGCAGTTCTTC.

This clonotype showed up many times. This chain joins TRBV5-5 and TRBJ2-5; 10 positions agree with TRBD2. Germline-derived CDR1 and CDR2 are SGHKS and YYEKEE (reference sequence). The CDR3 is 18 amino acids. V dropped 1 base and J dropped 5; count of bases not matched to a gene: 14. The CDR3 bases are TGTGCCAGCAGCTTGCACCCTAGCGGGGGATTGTTCCAGGAGACCCAGTACTTC. It translates to CASSLHPSGGLFQETQYF.

This clonotype occurred many times. This rearrangement joins TRBV18 to TRBJ2-7; 10 nucleotides line up with TRBD1. Germline trimming cut 8 bases from V and 3 bases from J; bases unmatched to any gene: 7. This CDR3 region has 14 residues. Germline-derived CDR1 and CDR2 are KGHSH and LQKENI. The DNA for the CDR3 is TGTGCCAGCAGTCCCGGGACAGGGGTCTACGAGCAGTACTTC. Protein: CASSPGTGVYEQYF.

This clonotype was seen repeatedly, ten times or more. The chain has TRBV10-3 and TRBJ1-5, with D possibly TRBD1 on 6 matching bases. The V gene lost 6 bases and the J gene lost 0 bases, with 18 bases spanning the gap. There are 17 residues in the CDR3. CDR1 is ENHRY and CDR2 is SYGVKD in the germline V gene. This chain's CDR3 is CAIRGDTWGYSNQPQHF. CDR3 DNA: TGTGCCATCAGGGGGGACACATGGGGGTATAGCAATCAGCCCCAGCATTTT.

This chain joins TRBV19 and TRBJ1-1, with D perhaps TRBD1 (5 bases). With 10 bases removed from V and 5 bases from J, the gap between germline ends came to 20 bases. Germline CDR1 LNHDA, CDR2 SQIVND (reference sequence). The CDR3 is 14 residues long. DNA of the CDR3: TGTGCCACCACTAGAGGGGCAGGATCAACTGAAGCTTTCTTT. This encodes CATTRGAGSTEAFF. Filled out from reference TRBV19 and TRBJ1-1, the complete variable domain reads DGGITQSPKYLFRKEGQNVTLSCEQNLNHDAMYWYRQDPGQGLRLIYYSQIVNDFQKGDIAEGYSVSREKKESFPLTVTSAQKNPTAFYLCATTRGAGSTEAFFGQGTRLTVV.

In its sample, this clonotype was seen a few times. The chain links TRBV3-1 to TRBJ2-1; D is possibly TRBD1 or TRBD2 (5 bases each). V lost 6 bases and J lost 7, with 19 bases in between. The CDR3 covers 15 residues. Germline V gene sequence: CDR1 LGHDT, CDR2 YNNKEL (reference sequence). CDR3 DNA sequence: TGTGCCAGCAGACAGGAGGTGACCGGAGAAAATGAGCAGTTCTTC. Encoded protein: CASRQEVTGENEQFF.

In this sample, this clonotype turned up many times. The CDR3 bases are TGTGCCAGCAGTTTATCGGCTAGCGGGCCCTACGAGCAGTACTTC. Translating gives CASSLSASGPYEQYF. The chain employs TRBV28 and TRBJ2-7, with 8 bases that match TRBD2. J lost 2 bases, V lost 1 base, and 4 bases had no gene match. The CDR3 extends over 15 amino acids. CDR1 is MDHEN and CDR2 is SYDVKM in the germline V gene.

This clonotype was counted ten times or more. J is TRBJ1-1 and V is TRBV6-2 or TRBV6-3; 10 nucleotides agree with TRBD1. J lost 6 bases, V lost 7 bases, and 8 bases had no gene match. The CDR3 totals 14 residues. The germline V gene encodes CDR1 MNHEY and CDR2 SVGEGT. The CDR3 region is CASTLTGGAAEAFF. DNA for the CDR3: TGTGCCAGCACCTTGACAGGGGGCGCGGCTGAAGCTTTCTTT.

V is TRBV5-1 and J is TRBJ2-4; TRBD2 agrees at 10 bases. This CDR3 region has 17 residues. Trimming cost V 0 bases and J 9 bases; bases outside gene matches: 12. Looked up from germline, CDR1 is SGHRS and CDR2 is YFSETQ. The CDR3 loop reads CASSLGIGAGGEGIQYF. The CDR3 DNA reads as TGCGCCAGCAGCTTGGGCATAGGAGCGGGGGGGGAAGGCATTCAGTACTTC.

This clonotype was seen repeatedly, ten times or more. The V and J genes are TRBV20-1 and TRBJ2-7, with TRBD2 as a possible D gene (6 bases). The CDR3 contains 13 residues. Germline CDR1 DFQATT, CDR2 SNEGSKA (reference sequence). V was cut by 7 bases and J by 2 bases, with 15 bases left in between. CDR3 in DNA: TGCAGTGTTAGGAGGGAGTCCACCTACGAGCAGTACTTC. This codes for CSVRRESTYEQYF.

This clonotype occurred many times. The rearrangement links TRBV27 to TRBJ1-1; no definite D call. The CDR3 has 15 residues. Germline-derived CDR1 and CDR2 are MNHEY and SMNVEV (reference sequence). V was clipped by 5 bases and J by 6 bases, with 19 bases between them. The CDR3: CASSPEPMGSAEAFF. As DNA, the CDR3 is TGTGCCAGCAGTCCTGAGCCGATGGGGAGTGCTGAAGCTTTCTTT.